These 17 T cell receptor beta chains were sequenced from one sample in a study of shared clonotypes between healthy human individuals. Method: immunoSEQ multiplex PCR; TCRdb's copy keeps in-frame clones and lacks some. The table has a few hundred thousand clones, just under 97% seen once; the top ten hold 0.085% to 0.11%. Positively selected for CCR7, the CD45RO-negative cells used as naive CD8 cells excluded terminally differentiated effector memory CD45RA+ cells. Sequencing was carried out using naive CD8+ T cells sorted from blood. These receptors originate from a woman under 40 in good health.

The rearrangement joins TRBV10-3 to TRBJ2-3, with 7 bases identical to TRBD2. V lost 8 bases to trimming and J lost 4 bases; unmatched junction nucleotides: 6. Per germline, CDR1 ENHRY and CDR2 SYGVKD. This CDR3 region has 13 residues. The CDR3 DNA reads TGTGCCATCTACCGGGAGGTCTCAGATACGCAGTATTTT. Protein: CAIYREVSDTQYF.

The V and J genes are TRBV2 and TRBJ2-5; TRBD1 might be the D (6 bases). The CDR3 sequence is 13 residues long. Trimming cost V 6 bases and J 5 bases, with 13 bases left between them. In germline, CDR1 is SNHLY, CDR2 FYNNEI. The DNA for the CDR3 is TGTGCCAGCAGAGCGGACAGTTCGGAGACCCAGTACTTC. Its translation: CASRADSSETQYF.

V and J are TRBV7-8 and TRBJ2-2; 10 bases are shared with TRBD2. From germline, CDR1 is SGHVS and CDR2 FQNEAQ. The length of the CDR3 is 16 residues. V gave up 3 bases and J gave up 6 bases; unmatched junction bases: 7. DNA of the CDR3: TGTGCCAGCAGCTTCTCCCTAGCGGGAGCTCCCGGGGAGCTGTTTTTT. Protein sequence: CASSFSLAGAPGELFF.

The chain couples TRBV7-9 to TRBJ2-7; D uncertain. Per germline, CDR1 SEHNR and CDR2 FQNEAQ (reference sequence). The CDR3 covers 13 residues. The ends were cut back, 4 bases at V and 2 bases at J, with 9 bases in the middle. CDR3 sequence reads: CASSSLTTYEQYF. CDR3 coding DNA: TGTGCCAGCAGCTCACTGACCACCTACGAGCAGTACTTC.

V is TRBV28 and J is TRBJ2-4, with D unclear. V was pared by 2 bases and J by 6 bases, with 11 bases between. Germline assignment: CDR1 MDHEN and CDR2 SYDVKM. This CDR3 is 14 amino acids long. CDR3 bases: TGTGCCAGCAGTTTAGAGGCAGGAAGAAACATTCAGTACTTC. It specifies CASSLEAGRNIQYF. The whole variable domain, remainder taken from reference TRBV28 and TRBJ2-4, is DVKVTQSSRYLVKRTGEKVFLECVQDMDHENMFWYRQDPGLGLRLIYFSYDVKMKEKGDIPEGYSVSREKKERFSLILESASTNQTSMYLCASSLEAGRNIQYFGAGTRLSVL.

V and J are TRBV28 and TRBJ2-7; 9 positions agree with TRBD2. The germline V gene has CDR1 MDHEN and CDR2 SYDVKM. The CDR3 consists of 14 residues. V gave up 3 bases and J gave up 5 bases; unmatched junction bases: 5. The CDR3 region is CASSLQLAGHEQYF. The CDR3, as DNA: TGTGCCAGCAGTTTGCAGCTAGCGGGACACGAGCAGTACTTC.

The V and J genes are TRBV19 and TRBJ2-5; no clear D. This CDR3 contains 17 residues. V was pared by 6 bases and J by 2 bases, with 22 bases between. Germline CDR1 and CDR2: LNHDA and SQIVND (reference sequence). In DNA, the CDR3 is TGTGCCAGTAGCCAAGCTGGCCCAGGCCTAAGACAAGAGACCCAGTACTTC. Residues: CASSQAGPGLRQETQYF.

The chain joins TRBV9 to TRBJ2-7; tentative D call: TRBD2 (6 bases). V was clipped by 3 bases and J by 7 bases, with 20 bases between them. This CDR3 is 15 amino acids long. The germline gives CDR1 SGDLS, CDR2 YYNGEE. The CDR3 DNA reads TGTGCCAGCAGCGAAGGAACCGCCCGTGCGGGAGAGCAGTACTTC. Protein product: CASSEGTARAGEQYF. Drawing the rest from reference TRBV9 and TRBJ2-7, the complete variable domain is DSGVTQTPKHLITATGQRVTLRCSPRSGDLSVYWYQQSLDQGLQFLIQYYNGEERAKGNILERFSAQQFPDLHSELNLSSLELGDSALYFCASSEGTARAGEQYFGPGTRLTVT.

This clone appeared a single time. This chain uses TRBV7-8 with TRBJ2-3; TRBD2 matches 7 bases. The CDR3 contains 15 residues. Trimming at V came to 4 bases and at J to 6 bases, leaving 10 bases not matched to a gene. Germline CDR1 reads SGHVS; CDR2 reads FQNEAQ. CDR3 residues: CASSSEEGGEDTQYF. In nucleotides, the CDR3 is TGTGCCAGCAGCTCCGAGGAGGGAGGGGAGGATACGCAGTATTTT.

V gene TRBV7-9 combines with J gene TRBJ2-1; 7 bases are a match to TRBD2. Unmatched junction bases numbered 12, after V lost 7 bases and J lost 6 bases. From germline, CDR1 is SEHNR and CDR2 FQNEAQ (reference sequence). CDR3 length: 15 residues. The CDR3 loop is CASKIREGVGNEQFF. The CDR3 region has the DNA TGTGCCAGCAAGATCAGGGAGGGTGTTGGCAATGAGCAGTTCTTC.

V gene TRBV4-1 combines with J gene TRBJ1-4; 11 bases line up with TRBD1. The V and J ends lost 4 bases and 7 bases, in that order; junction bases with no gene match: 8. CDR1 and CDR2 (germline): MGHRA, YSYEKL. The CDR3 sequence is 16 residues long. For the CDR3, the DNA is TGCGCCAGCAGCCTCCGGACGGGGACAGGGGGTGAAAAACTGTTTTTT. It encodes CASSLRTGTGGEKLFF.

This sequence joins TRBV5-1 and TRBJ2-3, with no clear D. V was shortened by 0 bases and J by 0 bases, with 5 bases between the two germline ends. This CDR3 has 14 amino acids. Germline values: CDR1 SGHRS, CDR2 YFSETQ. For the CDR3, the DNA is TGCGCCAGCAGCTTGGAACTTAGCACAGATACGCAGTATTTT. This encodes CASSLELSTDTQYF.

V gene TRBV13 combines with J gene TRBJ2-1, with TRBD2 matching 9 bases. V shed 5 bases, J shed 8 bases, and the junction held 19 bases outside the gene matches. CDR3 length: 18 residues. Looked up from germline, CDR1 is PRHDT and CDR2 is FYEKMQ (reference sequence). In DNA, the CDR3 is TGTGCCAGCAGCCCGGCTAGCGGGAAATTTCATGGAGAGGATGAGCAGTTCTTC. Protein sequence: CASSPASGKFHGEDEQFF.

The chain links TRBV15 to TRBJ2-7; D gene ambiguous. V was trimmed by 0 bases and J by 7 bases, leaving 19 bases between them. Germline V gives CDR1 LNHNV, CDR2 YYDKDF (reference sequence). The CDR3 has 16 residues. The CDR3 loop is CATSRDLVAWTGEQYF. In DNA form, the CDR3 reads TGTGCCACCAGCAGAGATCTCGTGGCTTGGACCGGAGAGCAGTACTTC.

This clone appeared a few times. A read error may account for a junction end that differs from germline. CDR3 sequence: CASSYSNTRHF. The CDR3 DNA sequence: TGTGCCAGCAGTTACTCGAACACCAGACACTTC. The rearrangement joins TRBV6-5 to TRBJ2-7; D is unresolved. The CDR3 has 11 amino acids. CDR1 is MNHEY, CDR2 SVGAGI, per germline.

The V and J genes are TRBV6-6 and TRBJ2-5; 9 positions match TRBD2. Trimming removed 4 bases from V and 5 bases from J; junction bases left unmatched: 11. This CDR3 has 16 residues. Germline assignment: CDR1 MNHNY and CDR2 SVGAGI (reference sequence). CDR3 in DNA: TGTGCCAGCAGTTTCATAGCGGGAGAGGCTTTTGAGACCCAGTACTTC. Protein product: CASSFIAGEAFETQYF.

V and J are TRBV11-2 and TRBJ1-2; D is uncertain. V was pared by 5 bases and J by 5 bases, with 6 bases between. This CDR3 has 11 residues. CDR1 is SGHAT, CDR2 FQNNGV, per germline. The CDR3 bases are TGTGCCAGCAGCCTTCTTTATGGCTACACCTTC. It is translated as CASSLLYGYTF.